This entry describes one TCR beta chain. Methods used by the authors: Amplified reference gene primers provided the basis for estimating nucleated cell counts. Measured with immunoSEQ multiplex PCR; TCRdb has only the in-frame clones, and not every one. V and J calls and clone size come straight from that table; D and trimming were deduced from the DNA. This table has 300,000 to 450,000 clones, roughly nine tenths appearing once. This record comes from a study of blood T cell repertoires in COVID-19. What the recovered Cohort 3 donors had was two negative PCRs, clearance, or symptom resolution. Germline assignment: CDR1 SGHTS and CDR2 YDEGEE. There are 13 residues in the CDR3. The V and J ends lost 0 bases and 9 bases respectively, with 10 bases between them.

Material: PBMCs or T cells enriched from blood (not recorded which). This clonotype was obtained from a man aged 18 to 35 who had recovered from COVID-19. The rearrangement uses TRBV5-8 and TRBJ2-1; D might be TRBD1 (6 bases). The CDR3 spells CASSLEQGREQFF. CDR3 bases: TGTGCCAGCAGCTTGGAACAGGGACGTGAGCAGTTCTTC. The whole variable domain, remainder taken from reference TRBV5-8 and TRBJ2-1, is EAGVTQSPTHLIKTRGQQATLRCSPISGHTSVYWYQQALGLGLQFLLWYDEGEERNRGNFPPRFSGRQFPNYSSELNVNALELEDSALYLCASSLEQGREQFFGPGTRLTVL.